These T cell receptor beta chains were read from a single sample in a study of beta chain features in type 1 diabetes. Libraries were prepared by immunoSEQ multiplex PCR; TCRdb keeps only in-frame clonotypes and omits some of them. The sample includes hundreds of thousands of clones, 15% of them seen just once. Sequencing was carried out using naive CD4+ T cells from blood. Source of these receptors: a man between 18 and 35 years old with type 1 diabetes. The CDR3 runs from the conserved cysteine through the conserved F or W. D genes are given only for firm matches. Some rows have no size entry. The others give once, few or many, or a class for an expanded clone.

abundance	v_gene	d_gene	j_gene	len	CDR3aa	CDR3nt
-	TRBV6-5	-	TRBJ2-3	14	CASSFDSRTDTQYF	TGTGCCAGCAGTTTTGACTCCCGCACAGATACGCAGTATTTT
-	TRBV4-1	TRBD1	TRBJ2-5	16	CASSQMTGQDQETQYF	TGCGCCAGCAGCCAAATGACAGGGCAGGACCAAGAGACCCAGTACTTC
-	TRBV14	TRBD1	TRBJ1-1	13	CASSQAGTAAAFF	TGTGCCAGCAGCCAAGCCGGGACAGCGGCTGCTTTCTTT
-	TRBV9	-	TRBJ2-3	14	CASSLQVRGDTQYF	TGTGCCAGCAGCCTACAAGTAAGAGGAGATACGCAGTATTTT
-	TRBV19	TRBD2	TRBJ2-3	16	CASRRLAGAGTDTQYF	TGTGCCAGTAGAAGACTAGCGGGAGCAGGCACAGATACGCAGTATTTT
few	TRBV7-8	-	TRBJ1-5	15	CASSSLYSGNQPQHF	TGTGCCAGCAGCTCCCTATACAGTGGCAATCAGCCCCAGCATTTT
few	TRBV11-2	TRBD2	TRBJ2-1	12	CASRWTSGEQFF	TGTGCCAGCAGGTGGACTAGCGGTGAGCAGTTCTTC
few	TRBV18	TRBD2	TRBJ2-2	14	CASSSPGGAGELFF	TGTGCCAGCTCATCTCCGGGAGGCGCCGGGGAGCTGTTTTTT
-	TRBV5-1	-	TRBJ2-3	14	CASSLVSSTDTQYF	TGCGCCAGCAGCTTGGTCAGTAGCACAGATACGCAGTATTTT
once	TRBV4-1	TRBD2	TRBJ2-7	15	CASSQGLAAYYEQYF	TGCGCCAGCAGCCAAGGACTAGCGGCATACTACGAGCAGTACTTC
-	TRBV7-2	-	TRBJ2-7	15	CASSLYSASSYEQYF	TGTGCCAGCAGCTTATACTCAGCGAGCTCCTACGAGCAGTACTTC
-	TRBV30	-	TRBJ1-2	11	CAWSVRVGYTF	TGTGCCTGGAGTGTACGAGTAGGCTACACCTTC
few	TRBV28	-	TRBJ2-3	15	CASSLTGPNTDTQYF	TGTGCCAGCAGTTTAACAGGGCCAAACACAGATACGCAGTATTTT
few	TRBV21-1	-	TRBJ2-1	16	CASSNSLYREYNEQFF	TGTGCCAGCAGCAATTCCCTCTACAGGGAGTACAATGAGCAGTTCTTC
few	TRBV11-2	TRBD2	TRBJ2-5	15	CASSPGLAGQETQYF	TGTGCCAGCAGCCCTGGACTAGCGGGACAAGAGACCCAGTACTTC
once	TRBV5-6	TRBD1	TRBJ1-2	16	CASSLARGRFGYGYTF	TGTGCCAGCAGCTTGGCCAGGGGGCGCTTCGGCTATGGCTACACCTTC
few	TRBV9	-	TRBJ2-1	13	CASSVLTSSEQFF	TGTGCCAGCAGCGTACTAACTAGCAGTGAGCAGTTCTTC
few	TRBV15	TRBD1	TRBJ1-2	16	CATSQSRDRRAYGYTF	TGTGCCACCTCCCAGAGTCGGGACAGAAGAGCTTATGGCTACACCTTC